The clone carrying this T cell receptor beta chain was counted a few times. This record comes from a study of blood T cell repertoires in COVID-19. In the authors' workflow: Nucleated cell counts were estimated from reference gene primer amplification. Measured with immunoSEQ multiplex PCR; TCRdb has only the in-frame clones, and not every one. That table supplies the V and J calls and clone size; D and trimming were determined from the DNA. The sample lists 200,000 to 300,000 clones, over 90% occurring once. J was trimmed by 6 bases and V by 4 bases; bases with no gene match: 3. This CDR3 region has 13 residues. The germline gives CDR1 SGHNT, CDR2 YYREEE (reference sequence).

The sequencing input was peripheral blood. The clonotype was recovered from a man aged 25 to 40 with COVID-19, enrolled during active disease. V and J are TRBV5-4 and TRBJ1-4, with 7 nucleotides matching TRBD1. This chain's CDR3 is CASSEGTDEKLFF. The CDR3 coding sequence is TGTGCCAGCAGCGAGGGGACAGATGAAAAACTGTTTTTT. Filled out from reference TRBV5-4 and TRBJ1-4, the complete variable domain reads ETGVTQSPTHLIKTRGQQVTLRCSSQSGHNTVSWYQQALGQGPQFIFQYYREEENGRGNFPPRFSGLQFPNYSSELNVNALELDDSALYLCASSEGTDEKLFFGSGTQLSVL.